Described below is a single T cell receptor beta chain sequence and its context. The sample has other DNA sequences that encode this CDR3 too. CDR1 ENHRY and CDR2 SYGVKD come from the germline V gene. The CDR3 loop spans 12 amino acids. Trimming shortened V by 4 bases and J by 6 bases, and 7 bases separated the two germline ends. The sample comes from a study of blood T cell repertoires in COVID-19. At the level of the study: Whether acute or convalescent, the COVID-19 samples came from the United States, Italy and Spain.

Grouping used clinical history reported by participants in a survey and questionnaire. Method: immunoSEQ multiplex PCR; TCRdb's copy keeps in-frame clones and lacks some. The sample holds almost 400,000 clones; roughly 90% are singletons and the top ten take around 1.7%. The chain is built from TRBV10-3 and TRBJ2-1, with D possibly being TRBD1 (5 bases). The sequenced sample was PBMCs or T cells enriched from blood (not recorded which). This sequence was found in a woman aged 25 to 45 who had recovered from COVID-19. The CDR3 sequence: CAISGGGNEQFF. The CDR3 nucleotides read TGTGCCATCAGTGGGGGCGGCAATGAGCAGTTCTTC.